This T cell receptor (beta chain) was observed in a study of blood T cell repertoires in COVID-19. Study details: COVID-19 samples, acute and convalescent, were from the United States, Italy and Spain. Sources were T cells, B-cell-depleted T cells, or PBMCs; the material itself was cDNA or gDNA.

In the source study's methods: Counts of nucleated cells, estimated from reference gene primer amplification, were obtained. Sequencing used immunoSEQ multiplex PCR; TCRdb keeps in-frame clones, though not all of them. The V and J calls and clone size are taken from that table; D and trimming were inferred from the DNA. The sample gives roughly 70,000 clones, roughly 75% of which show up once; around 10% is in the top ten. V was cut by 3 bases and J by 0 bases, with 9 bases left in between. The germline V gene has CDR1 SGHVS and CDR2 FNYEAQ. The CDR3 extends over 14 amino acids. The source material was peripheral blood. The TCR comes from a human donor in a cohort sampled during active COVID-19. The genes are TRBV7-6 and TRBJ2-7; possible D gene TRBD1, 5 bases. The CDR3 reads CASSFQGNSYEQYF. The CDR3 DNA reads TGTGCCAGCAGCTTCCAGGGAAACTCCTACGAGCAGTACTTC.